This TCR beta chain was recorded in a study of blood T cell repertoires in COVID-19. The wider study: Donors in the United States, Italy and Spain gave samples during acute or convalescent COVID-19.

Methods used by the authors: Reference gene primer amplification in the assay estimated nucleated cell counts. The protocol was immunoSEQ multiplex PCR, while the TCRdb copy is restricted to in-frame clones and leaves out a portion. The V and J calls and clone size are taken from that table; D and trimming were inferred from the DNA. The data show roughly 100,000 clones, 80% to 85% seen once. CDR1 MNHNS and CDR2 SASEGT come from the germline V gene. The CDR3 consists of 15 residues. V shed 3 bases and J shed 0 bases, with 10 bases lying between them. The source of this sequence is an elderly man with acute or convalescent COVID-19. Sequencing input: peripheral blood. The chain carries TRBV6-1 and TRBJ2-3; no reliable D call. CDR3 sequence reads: CASSDYSLSTDTQYF. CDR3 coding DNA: TGTGCCAGCAGTGATTACTCGCTAAGCACAGATACGCAGTATTTT.